The next 10 T cell receptor beta chains were all read from a single sample in a study of cytomegalovirus exposure and HLA in healthy donors. Both 60 Vbeta primers and 13 Jbeta primers went into the PCR. The repertoire was sequenced with immunoSEQ multiplex PCR; TCRdb's copy has only in-frame clones and lacks some. The sample holds about 160,000 clones; approximately 78% are singletons and the top ten take roughly 2.3%. Input material: PBMCs. The receptors were gathered from a male donor in good health and CMV-seronegative.

A single count supports this clone. This sequence joins TRBV19 and TRBJ2-1; 7 bases match TRBD1. The germline V gene has CDR1 LNHDA and CDR2 SQIVND (reference sequence). The CDR3 has 15 residues. Trimming at V came to 1 base and at J to 3 bases, leaving 3 bases not matched to a gene. The CDR3 is CASSIADRVYNEQFF. CDR3 sequence (DNA): TGTGCCAGTAGTATAGCCGACAGGGTCTACAATGAGCAGTTCTTC.

This rearrangement joins TRBV7-9 to TRBJ1-6; D uncertain. This CDR3 has 18 amino acids. Per germline, CDR1 SEHNR and CDR2 FQNEAQ (reference sequence). Trimming stripped 1 base from V and 0 bases from J, with 13 bases between. The CDR3 reads CASSLGGGPSSYNSPLHF. The DNA for the CDR3 is TGTGCCAGCAGCTTAGGAGGTGGTCCGAGCTCCTATAATTCACCCCTCCACTTT.

This chain uses TRBV7-2 with TRBJ1-5; 7 bases are shared with TRBD1. V lost 5 bases to trimming and J lost 4 bases; unmatched junction nucleotides: 11. This CDR3 comprises 16 residues. Germline V gene sequence: CDR1 SGHTA, CDR2 FQGNSA. CDR3 nucleotide sequence: TGTGCCAGCAGCCCCCCGGGCACAGGGGCTAATCAGCCCCAGCATTTT. Its protein is CASSPPGTGANQPQHF.

The chain uses TRBV4-3 and TRBJ1-1; D is unresolved. The V end lost 1 base, the J end lost 3 bases, and 6 bases lay between the germline ends. CDR1 is LGHNA and CDR2 is YSLEER in the germline V gene. CDR3 size: 13 residues. DNA for the CDR3: TGCGCCAGCAGCCAAGGTTCGTACACTGAAGCTTTCTTT. The encoded protein is CASSQGSYTEAFF.

The table lists this clone with a few counts. The CDR3 here is CASSQGGQGTDTQYF. CDR3 DNA: TGCGCCAGCAGCCAAGGTGGACAGGGCACAGATACGCAGTATTTT. V is TRBV4-1 and J is TRBJ2-3; 7 bases match TRBD1. This CDR3 is 15 amino acids long. J gave up 1 base and V 1 base, and 2 bases lay outside the gene matches. Germline CDR1 and CDR2: MGHRA and YSYEKL.

The V and J genes are TRBV5-6 and TRBJ2-3; D perhaps matches TRBD1 (6 bases). This CDR3 region has 18 residues. Trimming removed 2 bases at V and 4 bases at J, with 23 bases between. Germline values: CDR1 SGHDT, CDR2 YYEEEE. The CDR3 DNA sequence: TGTGCCAGCAGCTTAGTCACAGGGTTGCCAACACACGCAGATACGCAGTATTTT. It encodes CASSLVTGLPTHADTQYF.

The V gene is TRBV5-1, the J gene TRBJ2-2; 7 positions agree with TRBD1. V gave up 9 bases and J gave up 1 base; unmatched junction bases: 9. CDR1 is SGHRS, CDR2 YFSETQ, per germline. There are 15 residues in the CDR3. The CDR3 spells CATAPGDRNTGELFF. As DNA, the CDR3 is TGCGCCACCGCTCCAGGGGACAGGAACACCGGGGAGCTGTTTTTT.

The sample holds one count of this clone. The J gene is TRBJ2-7, the V gene TRBV7-2; D is possibly TRBD1 (6 bases). This CDR3 has 14 amino acids. In germline, CDR1 is SGHTA, CDR2 FQGNSA. V was cut by 2 bases and J by 4 bases, with 12 bases left in between. CDR3 sequence reads: CASSLLAGDYEQYF. As DNA, the CDR3 is TGTGCCAGCAGCTTATTAGCAGGGGATTACGAGCAGTACTTC.

This clone turned up a few times. The gene calls are TRBV6-6 and TRBJ1-3, with D unclear. V was trimmed by 6 bases and J by 7 bases, leaving 13 bases between them. Germline V gene sequence: CDR1 MNHNY, CDR2 SVGAGI (reference sequence). The CDR3 has 13 residues. The CDR3 region has the DNA TGTGCCAGCAGCCTAGATTTCGGGAACACCATATATTTT. This translates into CASSLDFGNTIYF.

The chain carries TRBV9 and TRBJ1-2, with 7 positions matching TRBD1. J gave up 0 bases and V 0 bases, and 5 bases lay outside the gene matches. The CDR3 totals 16 residues. Germline lookup yields CDR1 SGDLS and CDR2 YYNGEE. The DNA for the CDR3 is TGTGCCAGCAGCGTAGGGGGACAGCTAGCTAACTATGGCTACACCTTC. Its translation is CASSVGGQLANYGYTF.